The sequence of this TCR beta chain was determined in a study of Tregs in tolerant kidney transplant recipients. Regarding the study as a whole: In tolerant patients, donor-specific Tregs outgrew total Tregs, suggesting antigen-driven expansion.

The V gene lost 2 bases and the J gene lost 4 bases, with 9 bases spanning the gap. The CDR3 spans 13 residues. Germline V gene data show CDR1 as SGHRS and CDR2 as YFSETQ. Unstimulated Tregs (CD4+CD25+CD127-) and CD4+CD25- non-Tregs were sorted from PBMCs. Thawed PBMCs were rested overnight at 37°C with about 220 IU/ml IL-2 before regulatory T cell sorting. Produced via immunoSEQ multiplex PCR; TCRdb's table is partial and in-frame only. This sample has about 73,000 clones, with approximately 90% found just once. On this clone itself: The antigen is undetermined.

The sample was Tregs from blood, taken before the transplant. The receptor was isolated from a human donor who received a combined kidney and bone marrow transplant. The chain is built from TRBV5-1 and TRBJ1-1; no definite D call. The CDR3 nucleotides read TGCGCCAGCAGCTTCGACCAGTCCACTGAAGCTTTCTTT. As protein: CASSFDQSTEAFF. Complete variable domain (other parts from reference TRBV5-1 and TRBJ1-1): KAGVTQTPRYLIKTRGQQVTLSCSPISGHRSVSWYQQTPGQGLQFLFEYFSETQRNKGNFPGRFSGRQFSNSRSEMNVSTLELGDSALYLCASSFDQSTEAFFGQGTRLTVV.